This T cell receptor beta chain was observed in a study of CXCR3 chemokines and chemotherapy response in bladder cancer (dated by TCRdb to between 2022 and 2023). Regarding the study in general: The study tested whether activity of the CXCR3 chemokine system within human bladder cancer tumors predicted response to chemotherapy.

The CDR3 starts with the cysteine, ends with the phenylalanine, and has 12 residues. Only the CDR3 portion is preserved as DNA: 36 bases, with reading frame beginning at the first base. The V end gives up 4 bases and the J end 2 bases, leaving 2 bases in the junction not matched to a gene. CDR1 and CDR2 are read off the germline V gene as SQVTM and ANQGSEA. This clonotype is categorized as medium-sized (0.01 to 0.1%). Its antigen is not yet known. Base qualities are not recorded, but no much larger clone differs from it by a single base. Receptor amplification or capture employed PCR. The listed sequencing device is Illumina HiSeq 2500. TCRdb reprocessing: public reads trimmed at Q25 with fastp, clones called with MiXCR, in-frame beta chains kept. Rows matching on CDR3 protein sequence are summarized as one entry with the most common DNA and genes. For this sample the table gives fewer than 4,500 distinct CDR3 sequences, of which 26% were detected only once. Roughly 15% of the sample is taken by the ten largest.

Specimen collection occurred from a patient whose treatment included neoadjuvant chemotherapy. This chain is built from TRBV29-1 and TRBJ2-7; TRBD1 lines up with 7 middle nucleotides. The source of this sequence is a human donor with bladder cancer that did not respond to neoadjuvant chemotherapy. The CDR3: CSVGTGTYEQYF. The sequence in DNA is TGCAGCGTTGGGACAGGTACCTACGAGCAGTACTTC.